The rows below give T cell receptor beta chains drawn from one sample of a study of identifying expanded T cells in peripheral blood. The method was immunoSEQ multiplex PCR; TCRdb's version includes in-frame clones alone and lacks a portion of them. The table includes around 100,000 clones, approximately 90% detected once. Material for sequencing was blood. These receptors originate from a person aged 18 to 70 in good health. The CDR3 runs from the conserved cysteine through the conserved F or W. The D gene is left open where the match is weak. Clone size is shown for a subset of rows, as once, few, many or a class of expanded clone.

V gene: TRBV25-1
clone size: .
J gene: TRBJ2-5
D gene: .
CDR3 DNA: TGTGCCAGCAGTGAATTGGGCAGTACTCAAGAGACCCAGTACTTC
CDR3 protein: CASSELGSTQETQYF

V gene: TRBV19
clone size: .
J gene: TRBJ1-5
D gene: .
CDR3 DNA: TGTGCCAGTAGTAAATCCGGGACAAATGATCAGCCCCAGCATTTT
CDR3 protein: CASSKSGTNDQPQHF

V gene: TRBV7-9
clone size: .
J gene: TRBJ1-1
D gene: .
CDR3 DNA: TGTGCCAGCAGCTCCGGTCGGGACGGGAACACTGAAGCTTTCTTT
CDR3 protein: CASSSGRDGNTEAFF

V gene: TRBV27
clone size: .
J gene: TRBJ1-1
D gene: .
CDR3 DNA: TGTGCCAGCAGTTTCCACGGACGTGAAGCTTTCTTT
CDR3 protein: CASSFHGREAFF

V gene: TRBV4-3
clone size: .
J gene: TRBJ1-2
D gene: .
CDR3 DNA: TGCGCCAGCAGCCAAGCCCCGGGGGGGGCTAACTATGGCTACACCTTC
CDR3 protein: CASSQAPGGANYGYTF

V gene: TRBV5-1
clone size: .
J gene: TRBJ2-1
D gene: .
CDR3 DNA: TGCGCCAGCAGCTGGGGCCCTAATGAGCAGTTCTTC
CDR3 protein: CASSWGPNEQFF

V gene: TRBV5-5
clone size: .
J gene: TRBJ2-5
D gene: TRBD2
CDR3 DNA: TGTGCCAGCAGCGCTGGGACTAGCGGGGCGTCAGAGACCCAGTACTTC
CDR3 protein: CASSAGTSGASETQYF

V gene: TRBV11-2
clone size: few
J gene: TRBJ2-1
D gene: .
CDR3 DNA: TGTGCCAGCAGCTTAGCGTCGGGGGCCTTCCATGAGCAGTTCTTC
CDR3 protein: CASSLASGAFHEQFF

V gene: TRBV4-1
clone size: .
J gene: TRBJ2-1
D gene: .
CDR3 DNA: TGCGCCAGCAGCCAACACATCCCGAAAAACAACCTCGGTGAGCAGTTCTTC
CDR3 protein: CASSQHIPKNNLGEQFF

V gene: TRBV4-3
clone size: .
J gene: TRBJ2-4
D gene: .
CDR3 DNA: TGCGCCAGCAGCCAAGCCCCCGGCTGGAGGGATCCCCAAAACATTCAGTACTTC
CDR3 protein: CASSQAPGWRDPQNIQYF

V gene: TRBV5-6
clone size: once
J gene: TRBJ2-3
D gene: .
CDR3 DNA: TGTGCCAGCAGCTACAGGTCGACAGGTTGGGGTGCAGATACGCAGTATTTT
CDR3 protein: CASSYRSTGWGADTQYF

V gene: TRBV4-1
clone size: .
J gene: TRBJ2-2
D gene: .
CDR3 DNA: TGCGCCAGCAGCTTCGGGGGGCTGGGGACCGGGGAGCTGTTTTTT
CDR3 protein: CASSFGGLGTGELFF

V gene: TRBV20-1
clone size: .
J gene: TRBJ2-3
D gene: .
CDR3 DNA: TGCAGTGCTAGCGGTAATGGACTCGATTTT
CDR3 protein: CSASGNGLDF

V gene: TRBV6-5
clone size: .
J gene: TRBJ1-4
D gene: .
CDR3 DNA: TGTGCCAGCAGTTACGGTGGCGGATCCCCCAGTGAAAAACTGTTTTTT
CDR3 protein: CASSYGGGSPSEKLFF

V gene: TRBV13
clone size: .
J gene: TRBJ1-1
D gene: .
CDR3 DNA: TGTGCCAGCAGCTTCCGGGGGAACACTGAAGCTTTCTTT
CDR3 protein: CASSFRGNTEAFF